This T cell receptor beta chain was retrieved from a study of blood T cell repertoires in COVID-19. Study overall: From T cells, B-cell-depleted T cells, or PBMCs came the material, which was cDNA or gDNA.

This clone was detected a few times. In the study's own analysis: How many nucleated cells were present was estimated from reference gene primer amplification. Some clones are missing from TCRdb's copy, which holds only in-frame ones; the method was immunoSEQ multiplex PCR. Clone size and V and J calls were adopted from that table, with D and trimming inferred from the DNA. Of roughly 100,000 clones detected, 65% to 90% appear once; the ten largest clones hold approximately 15%. The CDR3 extends over 15 amino acids. The V segment lost 6 bases and the J segment 8 bases; nucleotides outside the gene matches: 10. The V gene's germline CDR1 is KGHSH and CDR2 LQKENI.

This clonotype was sampled from an elderly woman with active or convalescent COVID-19. Sequencing used peripheral blood. The rearrangement uses TRBV18 and TRBJ1-4; 9 bases are a match to TRBD1. In nucleotides, the CDR3 is TGTGCCAGCTCCCAAGGGACAGGGAGGCGCGAAAAACTGTTTTTT. Its protein is CASSQGTGRREKLFF. Full variable domain (remainder filled in from reference TRBV18 and TRBJ1-4): NAGVMQNPRHLVRRRGQEARLRCSPMKGHSHVYWYRQLPEEGLKFMVYLQKENIIDESGMPKERFSAEFPKEGPSILRIQQVVRGDSAAYFCASSQGTGRREKLFFGSGTQLSVL.